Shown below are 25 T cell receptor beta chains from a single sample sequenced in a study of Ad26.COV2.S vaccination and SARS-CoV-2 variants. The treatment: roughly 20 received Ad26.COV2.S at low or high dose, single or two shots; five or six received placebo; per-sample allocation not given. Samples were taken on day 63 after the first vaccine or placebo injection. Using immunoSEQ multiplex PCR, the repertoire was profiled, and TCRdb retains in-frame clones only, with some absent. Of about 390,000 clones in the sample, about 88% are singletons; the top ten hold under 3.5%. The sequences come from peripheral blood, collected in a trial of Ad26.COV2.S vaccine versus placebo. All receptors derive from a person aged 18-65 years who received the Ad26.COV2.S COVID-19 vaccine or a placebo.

CDR3 in DNA: TGTGCCAGCAGTGAGCCACCACTGGCGGGGGGTCCAGATACGCAGTATTTT. It encodes CASSEPPLAGGPDTQYF. The chain couples TRBV6-1 to TRBJ2-3, with 8 positions matching TRBD2. Germline CDR1 MNHNS, CDR2 SASEGT. After removal of 3 bases from V and 4 bases from J, the junction contained 12 bases not matched to a gene. The CDR3 covers 17 residues.

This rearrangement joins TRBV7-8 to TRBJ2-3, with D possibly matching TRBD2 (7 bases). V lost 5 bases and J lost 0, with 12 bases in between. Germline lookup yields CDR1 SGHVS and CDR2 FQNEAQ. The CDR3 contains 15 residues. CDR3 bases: TGTGCCAGCAGCCCAAGGGGGGGGAGCACAGATACGCAGTATTTT. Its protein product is CASSPRGGSTDTQYF. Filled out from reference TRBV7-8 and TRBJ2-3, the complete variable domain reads GAGVSQSPRYKVAKRGQDVALRCDPISGHVSLFWYQQALGQGPEFLTYFQNEAQLDKSGLPSDRFFAERPEGSVSTLKIQRTQQEDSAVYLCASSPRGGSTDTQYFGPGTRLTVL.

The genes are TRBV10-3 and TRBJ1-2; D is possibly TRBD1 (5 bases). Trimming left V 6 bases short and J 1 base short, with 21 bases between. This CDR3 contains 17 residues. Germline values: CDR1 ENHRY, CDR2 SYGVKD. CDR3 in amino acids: CAISQSGWGPRNYGYTF. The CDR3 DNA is TGTGCCATCAGCCAAAGTGGATGGGGCCCCCGTAACTATGGCTACACCTTC.

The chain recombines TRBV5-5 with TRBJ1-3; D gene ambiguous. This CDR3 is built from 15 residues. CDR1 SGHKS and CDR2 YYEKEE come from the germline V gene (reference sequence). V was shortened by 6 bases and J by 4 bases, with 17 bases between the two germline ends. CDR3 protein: CASTRDPGGGNTIYF. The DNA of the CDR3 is TGTGCCAGCACGCGGGATCCCGGTGGCGGAAACACCATATATTTT.

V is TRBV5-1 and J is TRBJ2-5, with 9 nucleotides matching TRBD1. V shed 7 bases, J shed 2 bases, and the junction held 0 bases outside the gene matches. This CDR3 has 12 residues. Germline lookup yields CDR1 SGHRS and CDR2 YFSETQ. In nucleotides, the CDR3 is TGCGCCAGCGGGACAGGGCAAGAGACCCAGTACTTC. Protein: CASGTGQETQYF.

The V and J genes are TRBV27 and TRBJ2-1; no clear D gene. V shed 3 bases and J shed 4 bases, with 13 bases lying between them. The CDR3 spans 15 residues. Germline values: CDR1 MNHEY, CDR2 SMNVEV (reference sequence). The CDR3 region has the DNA TGTGCCAGCAGTTTGTTGCCTAATACTTACAATGAGCAGTTCTTC. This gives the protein CASSLLPNTYNEQFF.

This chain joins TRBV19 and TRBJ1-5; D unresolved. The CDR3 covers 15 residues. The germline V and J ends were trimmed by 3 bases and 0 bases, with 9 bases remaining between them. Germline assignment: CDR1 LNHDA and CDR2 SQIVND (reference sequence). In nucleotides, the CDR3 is TGTGCCAGTAGTATCTCAGACTATAGCAATCAGCCCCAGCATTTT. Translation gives CASSISDYSNQPQHF.

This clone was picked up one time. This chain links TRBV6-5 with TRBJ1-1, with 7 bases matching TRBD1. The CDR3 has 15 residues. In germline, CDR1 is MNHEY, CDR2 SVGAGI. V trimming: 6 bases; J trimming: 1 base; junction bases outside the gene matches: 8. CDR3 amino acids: CASSQGGRRNTEAFF. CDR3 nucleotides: TGTGCCAGCAGCCAAGGGGGCCGAAGGAACACTGAAGCTTTCTTT.

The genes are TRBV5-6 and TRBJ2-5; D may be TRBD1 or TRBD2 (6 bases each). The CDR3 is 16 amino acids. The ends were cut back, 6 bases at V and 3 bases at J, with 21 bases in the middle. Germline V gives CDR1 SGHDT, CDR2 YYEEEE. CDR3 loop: CASTSPMGGTEETQYF. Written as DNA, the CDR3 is TGTGCCAGCACCTCCCCTATGGGGGGCACGGAAGAGACCCAGTACTTC.

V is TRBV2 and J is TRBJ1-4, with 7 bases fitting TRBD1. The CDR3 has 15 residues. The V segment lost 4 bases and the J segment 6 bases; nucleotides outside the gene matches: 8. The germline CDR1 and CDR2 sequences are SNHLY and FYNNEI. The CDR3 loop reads CASSVRGALDEKLFF. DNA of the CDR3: TGTGCCAGCAGTGTCAGGGGGGCCTTAGATGAAAAACTGTTTTTT.

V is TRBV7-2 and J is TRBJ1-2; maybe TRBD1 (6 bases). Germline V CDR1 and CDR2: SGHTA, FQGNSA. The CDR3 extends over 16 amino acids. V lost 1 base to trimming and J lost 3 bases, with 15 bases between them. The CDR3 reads CASSLDSRGFDYGYTF. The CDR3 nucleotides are TGTGCCAGCAGCTTAGATTCCAGGGGATTTGACTATGGCTACACCTTC.

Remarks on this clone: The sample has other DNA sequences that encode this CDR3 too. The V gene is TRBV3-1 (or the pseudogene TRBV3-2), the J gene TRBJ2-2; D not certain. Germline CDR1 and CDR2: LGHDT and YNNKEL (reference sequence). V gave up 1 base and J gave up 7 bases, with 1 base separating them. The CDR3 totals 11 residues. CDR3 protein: CASSQGGELFF. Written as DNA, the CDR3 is TGTGCCAGCAGCCAAGGCGGGGAGCTGTTTTTT.

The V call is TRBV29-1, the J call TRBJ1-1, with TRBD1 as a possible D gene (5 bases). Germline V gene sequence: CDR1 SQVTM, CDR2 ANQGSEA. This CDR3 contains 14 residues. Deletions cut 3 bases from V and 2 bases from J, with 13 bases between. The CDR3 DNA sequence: TGCAGCGTTGACAAGGGGCACATAAACACTGAAGCTTTCTTT. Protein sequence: CSVDKGHINTEAFF.

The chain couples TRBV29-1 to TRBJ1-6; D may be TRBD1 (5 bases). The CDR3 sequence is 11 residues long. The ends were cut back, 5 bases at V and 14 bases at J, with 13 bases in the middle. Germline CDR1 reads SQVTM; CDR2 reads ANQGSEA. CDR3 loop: CSVYRGGSLHF. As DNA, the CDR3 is TGCAGCGTTTATAGGGGTGGGTCCCTCCACTTT. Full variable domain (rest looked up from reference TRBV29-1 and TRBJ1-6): SAVISQKPSRDICQRGTSLTIQCQVDSQVTMMFWYRQQPGQSLTLIATANQGSEATYESGFVIDKFPISRPNLTFSTLTVSNMSPEDSSIYLCSVYRGGSLHFGNGTRLTVT.

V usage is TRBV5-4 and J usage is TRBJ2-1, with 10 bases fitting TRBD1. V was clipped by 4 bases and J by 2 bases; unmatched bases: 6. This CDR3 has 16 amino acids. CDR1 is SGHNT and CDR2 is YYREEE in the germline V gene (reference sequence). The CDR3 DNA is TGTGCCAGCAGCCCAGGAGGGACAGGGGCCTACAATGAGCAGTTCTTC. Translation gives CASSPGGTGAYNEQFF.

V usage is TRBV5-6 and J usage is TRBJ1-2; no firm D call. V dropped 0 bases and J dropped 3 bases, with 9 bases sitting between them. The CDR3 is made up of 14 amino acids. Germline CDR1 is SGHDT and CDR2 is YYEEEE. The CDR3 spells CASSLDRVDYGYTF. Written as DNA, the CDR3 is TGTGCCAGCAGCTTGGATAGGGTTGACTATGGCTACACCTTC.

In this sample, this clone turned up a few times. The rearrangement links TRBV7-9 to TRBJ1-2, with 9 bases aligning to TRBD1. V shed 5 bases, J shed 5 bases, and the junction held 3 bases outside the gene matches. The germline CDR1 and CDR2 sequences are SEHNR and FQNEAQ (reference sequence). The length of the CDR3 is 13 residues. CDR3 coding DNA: TGTGCCAGCAGCCCGGGACAGGGTTATGGCTACACCTTC. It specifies CASSPGQGYGYTF.

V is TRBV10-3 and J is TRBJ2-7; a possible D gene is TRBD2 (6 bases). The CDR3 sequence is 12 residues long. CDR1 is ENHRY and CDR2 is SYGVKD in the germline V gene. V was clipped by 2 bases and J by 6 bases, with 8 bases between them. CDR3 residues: CAISEGGLEQYF. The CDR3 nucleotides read TGTGCCATCAGTGAGGGAGGGCTCGAGCAGTACTTC.

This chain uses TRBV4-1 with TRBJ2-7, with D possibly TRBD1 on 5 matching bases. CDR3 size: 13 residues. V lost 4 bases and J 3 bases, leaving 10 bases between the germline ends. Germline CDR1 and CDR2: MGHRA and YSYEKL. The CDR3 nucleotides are TGCGCCAGCAGCCCCCTGACAGACTACGAGCAGTACTTC. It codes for CASSPLTDYEQYF.

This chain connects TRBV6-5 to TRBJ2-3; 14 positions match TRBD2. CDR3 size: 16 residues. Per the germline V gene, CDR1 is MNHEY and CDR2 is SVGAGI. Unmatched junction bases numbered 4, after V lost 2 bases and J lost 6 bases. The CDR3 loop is CASSYPTSGGEDTQYF. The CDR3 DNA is TGTGCCAGCAGTTACCCGACTAGCGGGGGGGAGGATACGCAGTATTTT.

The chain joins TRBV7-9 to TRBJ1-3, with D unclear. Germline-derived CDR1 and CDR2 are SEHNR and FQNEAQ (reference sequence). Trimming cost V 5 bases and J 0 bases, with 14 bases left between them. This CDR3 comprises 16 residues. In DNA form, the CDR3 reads TGTGCCAGCAGCGAAAAGGTCGCGAGCTCTGGAAACACCATATATTTT. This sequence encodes CASSEKVASSGNTIYF.

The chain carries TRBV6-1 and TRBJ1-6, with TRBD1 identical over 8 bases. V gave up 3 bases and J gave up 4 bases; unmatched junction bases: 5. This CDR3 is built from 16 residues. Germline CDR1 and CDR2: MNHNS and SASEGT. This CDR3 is CASSDLDRGYNSPLHF. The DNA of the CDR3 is TGTGCCAGCAGTGATCTAGACAGGGGTTATAATTCACCCCTCCACTTT.

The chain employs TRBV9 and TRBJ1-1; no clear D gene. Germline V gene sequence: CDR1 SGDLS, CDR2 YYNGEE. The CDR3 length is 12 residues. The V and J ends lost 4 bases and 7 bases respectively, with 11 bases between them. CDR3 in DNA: TGTGCCAGCAGCCCAAAAAGGTTTGAAGCTTTCTTT. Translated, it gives CASSPKRFEAFF.

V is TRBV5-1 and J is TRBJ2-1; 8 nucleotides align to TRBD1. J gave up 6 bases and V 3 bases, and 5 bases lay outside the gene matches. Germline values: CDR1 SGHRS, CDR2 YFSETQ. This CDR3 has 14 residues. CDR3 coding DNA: TGCGCCAGCAGCTGGGGGACAGGACTCAATGAGCAGTTCTTC. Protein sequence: CASSWGTGLNEQFF.

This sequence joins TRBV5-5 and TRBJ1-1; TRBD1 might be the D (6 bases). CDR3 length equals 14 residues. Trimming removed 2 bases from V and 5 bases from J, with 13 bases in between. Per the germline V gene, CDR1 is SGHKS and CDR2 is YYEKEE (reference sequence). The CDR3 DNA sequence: TGTGCCAGCAGCTTCGAGAACAGGGCGACTGAAGCTTTCTTT. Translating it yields CASSFENRATEAFF.